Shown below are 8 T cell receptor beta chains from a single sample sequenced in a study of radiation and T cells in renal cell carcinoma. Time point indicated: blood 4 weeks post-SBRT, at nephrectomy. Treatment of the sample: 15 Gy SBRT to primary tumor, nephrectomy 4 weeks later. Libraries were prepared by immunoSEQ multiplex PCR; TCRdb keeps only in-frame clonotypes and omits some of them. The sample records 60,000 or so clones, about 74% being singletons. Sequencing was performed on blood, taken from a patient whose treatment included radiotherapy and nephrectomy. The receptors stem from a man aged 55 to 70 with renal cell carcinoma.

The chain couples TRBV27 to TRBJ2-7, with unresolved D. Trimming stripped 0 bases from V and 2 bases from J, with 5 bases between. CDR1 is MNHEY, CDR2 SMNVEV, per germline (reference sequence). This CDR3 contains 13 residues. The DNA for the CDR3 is TGTGCCAGCAGTTTATCCCAAACCTACGAGCAGTACTTC. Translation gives CASSLSQTYEQYF.

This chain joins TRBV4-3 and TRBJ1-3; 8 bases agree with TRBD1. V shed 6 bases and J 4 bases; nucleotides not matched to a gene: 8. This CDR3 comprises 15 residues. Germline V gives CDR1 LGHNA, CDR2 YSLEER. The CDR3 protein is CASSAGTGLGNTIYF. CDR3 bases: TGCGCCAGCAGTGCCGGGACAGGCCTCGGAAACACCATATATTTT.

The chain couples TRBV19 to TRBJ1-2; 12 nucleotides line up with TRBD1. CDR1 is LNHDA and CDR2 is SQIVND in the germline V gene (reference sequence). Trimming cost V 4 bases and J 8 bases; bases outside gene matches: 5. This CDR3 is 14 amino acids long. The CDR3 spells CASSRDRGLQGYTF. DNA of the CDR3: TGTGCCAGTAGTAGGGACAGGGGGCTGCAGGGCTACACCTTC.

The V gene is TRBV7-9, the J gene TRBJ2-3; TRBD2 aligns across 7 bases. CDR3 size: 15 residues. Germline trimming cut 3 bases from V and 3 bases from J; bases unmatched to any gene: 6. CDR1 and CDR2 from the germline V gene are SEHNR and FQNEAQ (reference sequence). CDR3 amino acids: CASSFSRGETDTQYF. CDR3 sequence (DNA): TGTGCCAGCAGCTTTAGTCGGGGGGAGACAGATACGCAGTATTTT.

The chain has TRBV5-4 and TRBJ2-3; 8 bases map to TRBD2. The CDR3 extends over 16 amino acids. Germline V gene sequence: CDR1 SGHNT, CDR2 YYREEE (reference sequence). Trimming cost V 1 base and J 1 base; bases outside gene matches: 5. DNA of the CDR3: TGTGCCAGCAGCTTGCAGGCGGGGGGTGGCACAGATACGCAGTATTTT. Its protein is CASSLQAGGGTDTQYF.

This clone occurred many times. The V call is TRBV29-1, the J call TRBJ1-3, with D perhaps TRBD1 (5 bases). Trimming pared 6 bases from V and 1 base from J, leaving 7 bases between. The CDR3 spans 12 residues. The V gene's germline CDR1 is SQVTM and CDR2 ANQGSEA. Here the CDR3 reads CSVTESGNTIYF. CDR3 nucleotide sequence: TGCAGCGTGACAGAGTCTGGAAACACCATATATTTT.

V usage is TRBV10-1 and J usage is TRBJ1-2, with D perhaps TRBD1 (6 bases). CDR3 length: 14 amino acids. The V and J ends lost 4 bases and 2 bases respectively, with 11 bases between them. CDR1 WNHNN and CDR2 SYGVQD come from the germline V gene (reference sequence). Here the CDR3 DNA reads TGCGCCAGCAGTGTTCAGGGGACGAACTATGGCTACACCTTC. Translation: CASSVQGTNYGYTF.

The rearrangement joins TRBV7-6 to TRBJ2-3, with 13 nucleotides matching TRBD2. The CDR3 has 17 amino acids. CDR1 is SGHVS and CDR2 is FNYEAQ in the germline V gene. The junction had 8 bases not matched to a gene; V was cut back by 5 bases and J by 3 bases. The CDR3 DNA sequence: TGTGCCAGCAGCGTTAGGGGACTAGCGGGGACAACAGATACGCAGTATTTT. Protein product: CASSVRGLAGTTDTQYF.